These T cell receptor beta chains were read from a single sample in a study of blood T cells in healthy people across ages. TCRdb independently ran MiXCR on the 5' RACE reads; one entry per CDR3 protein. Of hundreds of thousands of distinct CDR3 sequences listed, around two fifths are singletons. The source material was blood. The receptor set was obtained from a man in his sixties in good health. Both conserved end residues are part of each CDR3. A D gene is named only where the DNA matches it firmly. Not every row has a clone size; where given, it reads once, few, many or a size class.

size	J	D	V	length	DNA	CDR3
-	TRBJ2-3	TRBD1	TRBV2	18	TGTGCCAGCAGCGAAGGAGCTAGTTGGACAGGGCTCACAGATACGCAGTATTTT	CASSEGASWTGLTDTQYF
-	TRBJ2-5	TRBD2	TRBV7-9	16	TGTGCCAGCAGCATAGGAGCGGGGGACCTCCCTGAGACCCAGTACTTC	CASSIGAGDLPETQYF
-	TRBJ2-5	-	TRBV7-8	14	TGTGCCAGCAGCCCAATGTTCGCAAGTGAGACCCAGTACTTC	CASSPMFASETQYF
few	TRBJ2-1	-	TRBV10-1	13	TGCGCCAGCAGTCCGAACCTTTACAATGAGCAGTTCTTC	CASSPNLYNEQFF
few	TRBJ1-4	-	TRBV4-3	18	TGCGCCAGCAGCAGGAGTGCCAACAGCGCGGGTACTGATGAAAAACTGTTTTTT	CASSRSANSAGTDEKLFF
few	TRBJ2-3	TRBD1	TRBV6-6	15	TGTGCCAGCAGTTACTCGGGACAGGTTGCAGATACGCAGTATTTT	CASSYSGQVADTQYF
-	TRBJ2-7	-	TRBV7-9	15	TGTGCCAGCAGCTCGAGGACCGCGAGCTCCTACGAGCAGTACTTC	CASSSRTASSYEQYF
few	TRBJ2-5	-	TRBV18	14	TGTGCCAGCTCACCACCGGCTAACCGAGAGACCCAGTACTTC	CASSPPANRETQYF
-	TRBJ2-1	-	TRBV5-1	15	TGCGCCAGCACGGTGGGGGGTCTCCCCTACAATGAGCAGTTCTTC	CASTVGGLPYNEQFF
few	TRBJ2-1	TRBD1	TRBV5-5	14	TGTGCCAGCAGCTACCGGACAGGGGGGAATGAGCAGTTCTTC	CASSYRTGGNEQFF
-	TRBJ1-4	TRBD1	TRBV30	15	TGTGCCTCGAATACACGGACAGGGGGCGTAGAAAAACTGTTTTTT	CASNTRTGGVEKLFF
-	TRBJ2-1	TRBD2	TRBV11-2	15	TGTGCCAGCAGTTTATCTAGCGGGGTTTACAATGAGCAGTTCTTC	CASSLSSGVYNEQFF
few	TRBJ1-6	TRBD1	TRBV27	16	TGTGCCAGCAGTGTTAATTATCAGGGGGCAAATTCACCCCTCCACTTT	CASSVNYQGANSPLHF
-	TRBJ2-3	TRBD2	TRBV9	18	TGTGCCAGCAGCCCGCGGAATAGCGGGGGGATAATCACAGATACGCAGTATTTT	CASSPRNSGGIITDTQYF
-	TRBJ2-7	TRBD1	TRBV7-2	17	TGTGCCAGCAGCTTAGTGTCGGGGACAGGGTGGAGAAATGAGCAGTACTTC	CASSLVSGTGWRNEQYF
-	TRBJ2-1	TRBD2	TRBV20-1	16	TGCAGTGCTAGCAGCCAGACTAGCGGGGGGGTGAGTGAGCAGTTCTTC	CSASSQTSGGVSEQFF
-	TRBJ2-3	TRBD2	TRBV29-1	14	TGCAGTGTAGCGGGGGGCACTAGCACAGATACGCAGTATTTT	CSVAGGTSTDTQYF
-	TRBJ2-7	-	TRBV7-2	18	TGTGCCAGCAGCTTAGCGGGGTGGGAACCGGGCTCCTACAATGAGCAGTACTTC	CASSLAGWEPGSYNEQYF
many	TRBJ2-4	TRBD1	TRBV20-1	15	TGCAGTGCTCCCGGGACAGCTTTAGCCAAAAACATTCAGTACTTC	CSAPGTALAKNIQYF
-	TRBJ1-1	-	TRBV6-5	13	TGTGCCAGCAACACGGTGGGGGGCACTGAAGCTTTCTTT	CASNTVGGTEAFF
-	TRBJ1-1	TRBD1	TRBV20-1	14	TGCAGTGTTCGACAGGGCGGGCCGATGACTGAAGCTTTCTTT	CSVRQGGPMTEAFF
-	TRBJ1-1	-	TRBV6-5	16	TGTGCCAGCAGTTACAATCCCCCGGGATTGAACACTGAAGCTTTCTTT	CASSYNPPGLNTEAFF
few	TRBJ1-1	-	TRBV29-1	13	TGCAGCGTTGCGGGACTCCCTGGGACTGAAGCTTTCTTT	CSVAGLPGTEAFF
-	TRBJ2-3	-	TRBV7-2	13	TGTGCCAGCAGCTTTCCAACGCAAGATACGCAGTATTTT	CASSFPTQDTQYF
-	TRBJ2-1	-	TRBV20-1	15	TGCAGTGCTAGGTTTTTAAAAACAGGTCACAATGAGCAGTTCTTC	CSARFLKTGHNEQFF
few	TRBJ2-2	-	TRBV28	14	TGTGCCAGCAGTTTCGCTCGGGGTACCGGGGAGCTGTTTTTT	CASSFARGTGELFF
-	TRBJ2-7	TRBD2	TRBV20-1	16	TGCAGTGCTAGAAGTCCGGGGGGACTGATGACCTACGAGCAGTACTTC	CSARSPGGLMTYEQYF
few	TRBJ2-7	TRBD2	TRBV20-1	15	TGCAGTGCTACCCCCATAGCGGGGGTAATCTACGAGCAGTACTTC	CSATPIAGVIYEQYF
-	TRBJ1-6	-	TRBV20-1	13	TGCAGTGCTAGACCCAGGGGCGATTCACCCCTCCACTTT	CSARPRGDSPLHF
-	TRBJ2-3	TRBD2	TRBV5-4	15	TGTGCCAGCACCCCGGGACTATCTAGCACAGATACGCAGTATTTT	CASTPGLSSTDTQYF
-	TRBJ1-5	-	TRBV12-3/TRBV12-4	17	TGTGCCAGCAGTTCCGGAGGAGGGCTGTGGAGCAATCAGCCCCAGCATTTT	CASSSGGGLWSNQPQHF
-	TRBJ2-1	TRBD1	TRBV12-3/TRBV12-4	17	TGTGCCAGCAGTGCCGGGACAGGGGCACTTAAGGGGACAAAGCAGTTCTTC	CASSAGTGALKGTKQFF
few	TRBJ1-5	-	TRBV7-2	16	TGTGCCAGCAGCTTAGGCCGAAGTGGTGGAAATCAGCCCCAGCATTTT	CASSLGRSGGNQPQHF
-	TRBJ1-1	-	TRBV4-1	13	TGCGCCAGCAGCCATGTCGGCGCGGCTGAAGCTTTCTTT	CASSHVGAAEAFF
-	TRBJ2-7	TRBD2	TRBV4-2	14	TGTGCCAGCGGCCAGGGACTAGCGGGCAATGAGCAGTACTTC	CASGQGLAGNEQYF
many	TRBJ2-7	-	TRBV9	14	TGTGCCAGCAGCGCCACAGGGACCACCTACGAGCAGTACTTC	CASSATGTTYEQYF
few	TRBJ2-7	-	TRBV20-1	10	TGCAGTGCCAGCAATTACGAGCAGTACTTC	CSASNYEQYF
many	TRBJ2-4	-	TRBV4-3	16	TGCGCCAGCAGCCAAGACAGGGCGGGGGCCAAAAACATTCAGTACTTC	CASSQDRAGAKNIQYF
few	TRBJ2-1	-	TRBV5-1	12	TGCGCCAGCACTTCAGGGGTAGGTGAGCAGTTCTTC	CASTSGVGEQFF
-	TRBJ1-5	-	TRBV20-1	14	TGCAGTGCTAGATCCGACAGTAGCAATCAGCCCCAGCATTTT	CSARSDSSNQPQHF
-	TRBJ1-1	-	TRBV20-1	12	TGCAGTGCCCCTCAGGGGAACACTGAAGCTTTCTTT	CSAPQGNTEAFF
-	TRBJ1-6	-	TRBV28	16	TGTGCCAGCACCCGTGGGGGTGCGGCTTATAATTCACCCCTCCACTTT	CASTRGGAAYNSPLHF
few	TRBJ2-5	-	TRBV10-2	14	TGCGCCAGCAGTGAGGACGACAGACAAGAGACCCAGTACTTC	CASSEDDRQETQYF
-	TRBJ2-7	-	TRBV7-9	14	TGTGCCAGCAGCGTAGGGGGGGAAAACTACGAGCAGTACTTC	CASSVGGENYEQYF
-	TRBJ1-5	TRBD1	TRBV3-1	16	TGTGCCAGCAGCCAGAGCGGGACAGGGGGCAATCAGCCCCAGCATTTT	CASSQSGTGGNQPQHF
-	TRBJ1-4	-	TRBV9	14	TGTGCCAGCGGCGAGGACAGACGTAATGAAAAACTGTTTTTT	CASGEDRRNEKLFF
-	TRBJ1-4	-	TRBV7-9	15	TGTGCCAGCAGCTTAATCTCGCGGGCCGGTGAAAAACTGTTTTTT	CASSLISRAGEKLFF
-	TRBJ1-2	TRBD1	TRBV3-1	15	TGTGCCAGCAGCCCGCGCGCCGGACAGGGCAATGGCTACACCTTC	CASSPRAGQGNGYTF
-	TRBJ2-5	-	TRBV11-2	13	TGTGCCAGCAGCTTCGCTCCGGGAGAGACCCAGTACTTC	CASSFAPGETQYF